This T cell receptor (beta chain) is from a study of cytomegalovirus exposure and HLA in healthy donors. Points from the study as a whole: Many donors shared some public TCRs, even though most TCR sequences were rare.

There are a few counts of this clone. Its target is unknown. Here immunoSEQ multiplex PCR was the method, and the copy in TCRdb shows in-frame clones only, minus some. This sample has about 68,000 clones, with around 97% found just once. This CDR3 contains 15 residues. Germline CDR1 reads SGHTA; CDR2 reads FQGNSA. The V end was cut by 1 base, the J end by 0 bases, with 7 bases between. V gene TRBV7-2 combines with J gene TRBJ1-5; D uncertain. Sequencing was performed on PBMCs. The TCR was taken from a man aged 18-30 years in good health and CMV-seronegative. CDR3 in DNA: TGTGCCAGCAGCTTAGACCTATATAGCAATCAGCCCCAGCATTTT. It is translated as CASSLDLYSNQPQHF.